This T cell receptor beta chain was obtained from a study of PD-1 blockade in classical Hodgkin lymphoma. Study observations and caveats: CD4+ TCR diversity, unlike CD8+, climbed significantly by C4D1.

Time point described: cycle 4 day 1 (C4D1), after less than seven weeks of nivolumab. In every patient, relapse followed autologous stem cell transplantation, while exposure to brentuximab vedotin differed. The CDR3 totals 17 residues. The junction had 10 bases not matched to a gene; V was cut back by 3 bases and J by 5 bases. Germline CDR1 and CDR2: KGHSH and LQKENI. Only in-frame clones appear in the TCRdb table, and some are missing; sequencing was by immunoSEQ multiplex PCR. The sample shows tens of thousands of clones, 91% of them seen only once. With respect to this clone: Its antigen is not identified.

The origin of this receptor is a human donor with classical Hodgkin lymphoma. Sequencing was performed on peripheral blood mononuclear cells (PBMCs), taken before the fourth cycle of nivolumab. The J gene is TRBJ2-1, the V gene TRBV18, with TRBD2 identical over 10 bases. CDR3 loop: CASSPQIPAGGHNEQFF. CDR3 bases: TGTGCCAGCTCACCCCAGATTCCAGCGGGGGGGCACAATGAGCAGTTCTTC.